What follows is one T cell receptor beta chain and its context. The target antigen is unknown. This sample stems from a study of cytomegalovirus exposure and HLA in healthy donors. Overall study findings and caveats: Near-uniform donor sequencing depth was presumed by presence/absence analyses.

V gave up 8 bases and J gave up 3 bases; unmatched junction bases: 10. Per germline, CDR1 SQVTM and CDR2 ANQGSEA. CDR3 length: 14 residues. In the PCR, 60 Vbeta and 13 Jbeta primers were used. Sequencing used immunoSEQ multiplex PCR; TCRdb keeps in-frame clones, though not all of them. Among about 140,000 clones, around 81% were seen once, and the ten largest hold around 2.5%. The sequence came from a man over 45 in good health and CMV-seronegative. Sequenced input: PBMCs. The chain has TRBV29-1 and TRBJ1-5; 7 bases line up with TRBD1. CDR3 sequence: CSIGGGEYNQPQHF. In DNA form, the CDR3 reads TGCAGCATTGGAGGGGGCGAGTACAATCAGCCCCAGCATTTT.